One and the same sample provided the 14 T cell receptor beta chains below, sequenced in a study of shared clonotypes between healthy human individuals. Data came from immunoSEQ multiplex PCR; TCRdb stores just in-frame clones and leaves some out. The sample records about 1 million clones, more than 75% being singletons. The sample consisted of memory CD4+ T cells from PBMCs. The subset: CD45RA-negative fraction. The receptors come from a man aged 18 to 29 in good health. Some clones in this sample may be carry-over from other donors' samples.

The rearrangement uses TRBV5-4 and TRBJ2-5, with D perhaps being TRBD1 or TRBD2 (5 bases each). The end of the DNA aligns better with TRBJ2-7, so the J call may be wrong. This CDR3 contains 12 residues. Germline loops: CDR1 SGHNT, CDR2 YYREEE (reference sequence). This chain's CDR3 is CASSLGTGEQYF. CDR3 bases: TGTGCCAGCAGCCTTGGGACGGGCGAGCAGTACTTC.

The chain recombines TRBV5-1 with TRBJ1-1, with 7 positions matching TRBD1. V lost 4 bases and J lost 0; bases outside the gene matches: 12. This CDR3 is built from 17 residues. Germline V lookup: CDR1 SGHRS, CDR2 YFSETQ. The CDR3 region is CASSAPPGQAMNTEAFF. The CDR3, as DNA: TGCGCCAGCAGCGCGCCGCCAGGACAGGCAATGAACACTGAAGCTTTCTTT.

There are a few counts of this clone. The rearrangement links TRBV18 to TRBJ2-1, with 16 bases identical to TRBD2. Germline assignment: CDR1 KGHSH and CDR2 LQKENI. The CDR3 has 17 amino acids. V lost 0 bases, J lost 4 bases, and 0 bases stayed unmatched. CDR3 protein: CASSPPGLAGGYNEQFF. The DNA for the CDR3 is TGTGCCAGCTCACCACCGGGACTAGCGGGAGGGTACAATGAGCAGTTCTTC. The whole variable domain, filled in from reference TRBV18 and TRBJ2-1, reads NAGVMQNPRHLVRRRGQEARLRCSPMKGHSHVYWYRQLPEEGLKFMVYLQKENIIDESGMPKERFSAEFPKEGPSILRIQQVVRGDSAAYFCASSPPGLAGGYNEQFFGPGTRLTVL.

The chain links TRBV5-1 to TRBJ2-3; D possibly corresponds to TRBD1 (5 bases). V lost 0 bases, J lost 4 bases, and 12 bases lay in between. This CDR3 comprises 15 residues. The germline gives CDR1 SGHRS, CDR2 YFSETQ. CDR3 residues: CASSLVGQTSDTQYF. The CDR3 nucleotides are TGCGCCAGCAGCTTGGTGGGGCAGACGTCAGATACGCAGTATTTT.

This chain uses TRBV7-2 with TRBJ2-5; D call uncertain. Looked up from germline, CDR1 is SGHTA and CDR2 is FQGNSA. V lost 8 bases to trimming and J lost 1 base, with 17 bases between them. This CDR3 region has 15 residues. CDR3 residues: CASASVGVGQETQYF. CDR3 sequence (DNA): TGTGCCAGCGCGTCGGTGGGTGTAGGCCAAGAGACCCAGTACTTC.

V and J are TRBV7-3 and TRBJ2-1, with D perhaps TRBD1 or TRBD2 (5 bases each). The CDR3 runs to 16 residues. Germline V CDR1 and CDR2: SGHTA, FQGTGA. V lost 1 base to trimming and J lost 4 bases, with 14 bases between them. CDR3 residues: CASSLSGTAVYNEQFF. DNA of the CDR3: TGTGCCAGCAGCTTAAGTGGGACGGCGGTTTACAATGAGCAGTTCTTC.

This clone was seen only a few times. The genes are TRBV4-1 and TRBJ2-3; 7 bases fit TRBD2. The CDR3 is 16 residues long. Germline V gives CDR1 MGHRA, CDR2 YSYEKL. With 2 bases clipped from V and 3 bases from J, the junction kept 8 bases outside the gene matches. CDR3 DNA sequence: TGCGCCAGCAGCCAACGCGTGGGAGGGAAGACAGATACGCAGTATTTT. It is translated as CASSQRVGGKTDTQYF.

The chain links TRBV7-8 to TRBJ1-1; tentative D call: TRBD1 (5 bases). Germline CDR1 reads SGHVS; CDR2 reads FQNEAQ. Trimming left V 5 bases short and J 4 bases short, with 17 bases between. This CDR3 region has 15 residues. The CDR3 spells CASSQERGRGTEAFF. The CDR3 DNA reads as TGTGCCAGCAGCCAAGAGCGGGGGAGGGGCACTGAAGCTTTCTTT. The full variable domain, with the rest looked up from reference TRBV7-8 and TRBJ1-1, is GAGVSQSPRYKVAKRGQDVALRCDPISGHVSLFWYQQALGQGPEFLTYFQNEAQLDKSGLPSDRFFAERPEGSVSTLKIQRTQQEDSAVYLCASSQERGRGTEAFFGQGTRLTVV.

The V call is TRBV15, the J call TRBJ1-4; D is perhaps TRBD1 (6 bases). V dropped 3 bases and J dropped 5 bases, with 7 bases sitting between them. This CDR3 contains 13 residues. Germline loops: CDR1 LNHNV, CDR2 YYDKDF (reference sequence). As DNA, the CDR3 is TGTGCCACCAGCAGGAGGGGGAATGAAAAACTGTTTTTT. It is translated as CATSRRGNEKLFF.

This sequence joins TRBV2 and TRBJ2-7; D may be TRBD1 or TRBD2 (5 bases each). Trimming shortened V by 3 bases and J by 7 bases, and 13 bases separated the two germline ends. Germline lookup yields CDR1 SNHLY and CDR2 FYNNEI. The CDR3 has 13 residues. Here the CDR3 DNA reads TGTGCCAGCAGTGACGGGACGGAGGTTGAGCAGTACTTC. This translates into CASSDGTEVEQYF. The full variable domain, in which reference TRBV2 and TRBJ2-7 provide the parts outside the CDR3, is EPEVTQTPSHQVTQMGQEVILRCVPISNHLYFYWYRQILGQKVEFLVSFYNNEISEKSEIFDDQFSVERPDGSNFTLKIRSTKLEDSAMYFCASSDGTEVEQYFGPGTRLTVT.

Regarding this clone: One end of the junction is discordant with germline, which a read error may explain. CDR3 nucleotide sequence: TGTGCCAGCAGCTTACAACAGGGGCCCCCAGTAATCTTC. Encoded protein: CASSLQQGPPVIF. The chain combines TRBV11-3 with TRBJ2-1; 7 bases fit TRBD1. Per the germline V gene, CDR1 is SGHNT and CDR2 is YENEEA. This CDR3 has 13 residues.

This clone has more than one count but fewer than ten. The chain employs TRBV7-2 and TRBJ2-3, with 7 positions matching TRBD2. CDR1 SGHTA and CDR2 FQGNSA come from the germline V gene. Trimming cost V 4 bases and J 2 bases; bases outside gene matches: 9. This CDR3 has 16 residues. The CDR3 is CASSSGTTSSTDTQYF. In nucleotides, the CDR3 is TGTGCCAGCAGCTCTGGGACTACCTCTTCCACAGATACGCAGTATTTT.

The chain carries TRBV28 and TRBJ2-2; the D is unclear. The V end was cut by 8 bases, the J end by 2 bases, with 9 bases between. CDR3 length: 13 amino acids. Germline V gene data show CDR1 as MDHEN and CDR2 as SYDVKM. CDR3 sequence (DNA): TGTGCCAGCCTTGGCGGAAACACCGGGGAGCTGTTTTTT. This codes for CASLGGNTGELFF.

DNA of the CDR3: TGTGCCAGCAGTGATGGGCTAGCTCTCACAGATACGCAGTATTTT. Its protein is CASSDGLALTDTQYF. The rearrangement links TRBV2 to TRBJ2-3, with D possibly being TRBD2 (5 bases). Per the germline V gene, CDR1 is SNHLY and CDR2 is FYNNEI. The CDR3 extends over 15 amino acids. Trimming left V 3 bases short and J 2 bases short, with 12 bases between.